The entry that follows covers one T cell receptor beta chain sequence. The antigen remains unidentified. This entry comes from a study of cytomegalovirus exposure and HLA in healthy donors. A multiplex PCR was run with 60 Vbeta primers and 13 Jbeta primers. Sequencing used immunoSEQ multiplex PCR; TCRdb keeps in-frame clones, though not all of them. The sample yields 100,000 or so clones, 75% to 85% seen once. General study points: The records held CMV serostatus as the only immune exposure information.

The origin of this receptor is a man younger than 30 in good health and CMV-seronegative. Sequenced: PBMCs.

CDR3 DNA: TGTGCCAGCAGCCAAATTAAGGCGGGAGTAGGCGAGCAGTACTTC. This sequence encodes CASSQIKAGVGEQYF. The chain uses TRBV14 and TRBJ2-7, with 7 bases aligning to TRBD2. Germline V gives CDR1 SGHDN, CDR2 FVKESK. Trimming removed 2 bases from V and 6 bases from J; junction bases left unmatched: 10. The CDR3 spans 15 residues. Based on the CDR3 plus reference TRBV14 and TRBJ2-7, the full variable domain is EAGVTQFPSHSVIEKGQTVTLRCDPISGHDNLYWYRRVMGKEIKFLLHFVKESKQDESGMPNNRFLAERTGGTYSTLKVQPAELEDSGVYFCASSQIKAGVGEQYFGPGTRLTVT.